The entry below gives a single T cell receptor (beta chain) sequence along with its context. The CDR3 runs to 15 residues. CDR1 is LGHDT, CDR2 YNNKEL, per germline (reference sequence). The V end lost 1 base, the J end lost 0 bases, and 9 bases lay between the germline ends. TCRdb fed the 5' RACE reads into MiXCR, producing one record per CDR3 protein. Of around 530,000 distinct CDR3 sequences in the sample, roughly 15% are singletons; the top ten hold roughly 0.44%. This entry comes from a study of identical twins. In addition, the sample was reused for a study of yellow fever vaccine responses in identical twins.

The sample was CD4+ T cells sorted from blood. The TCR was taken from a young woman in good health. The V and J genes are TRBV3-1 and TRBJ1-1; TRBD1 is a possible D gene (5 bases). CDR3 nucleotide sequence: TGTGCCAGCAGCCAAGTAGGACAAATGAACACTGAAGCTTTCTTT. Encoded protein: CASSQVGQMNTEAFF. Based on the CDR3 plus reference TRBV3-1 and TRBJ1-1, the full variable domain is DTAVSQTPKYLVTQMGNDKSIKCEQNLGHDTMYWYKQDSKKFLKIMFSYNNKELIINETVPNRFSPKSPDKAHLNLHINSLELGDSAVYFCASSQVGQMNTEAFFGQGTRLTVV.